This T cell receptor (beta chain) was captured by sequencing in a study of control samples from healthy donors and cancer patients. The protocol was immunoSEQ multiplex PCR, while the TCRdb copy is restricted to in-frame clones and leaves out a portion. This repertoire shows 48,000 or so clones, 93% found once; its top ten account for roughly a quarter. This clonotype was sampled from a woman aged 50 to 60 with head and neck cancer. The sequenced sample was PBMCs.

CDR3 DNA sequence: TGTGCCAGCAGCTTGGCGACAGCCCGGGATGAGCAGTTCTTC. It is translated as CASSLATARDEQFF. This chain links TRBV5-4 with TRBJ2-1, with a possible D match to TRBD1 (5 bases). Trimming cost V 0 bases and J 8 bases, with 12 bases left between them. There are 14 residues in the CDR3. CDR1 SGHNT and CDR2 YYREEE come from the germline V gene (reference sequence).